A selection of T cell receptor beta chains follows, all from one sample in a study of tumor-infiltrating lymphocytes in localized non-small cell lung cancer. The data were produced by immunoSEQ multiplex PCR, yet TCRdb's version contains in-frame clones alone and is incomplete. The table includes some 14,000 clones, about two thirds detected once. Specimen: uninvolved lung tissue not adjacent to the tumor. The receptors stem from a human donor with non-small cell lung cancer. The CDR3 runs from the conserved cysteine through the conserved F or W. Each record gives: V gene, D gene, J gene, clone size, CDR3 DNA, CDR3 protein. A D gene is named only where the DNA matches it firmly. Expanded clones get a size class; other rows say once, few or many, or leave the size out.

V: TRBV25-1; D: .; J: TRBJ2-3; size: .; DNA: TGTGCCAGCAGTGGGGCTAAACGGACAGATACGCAGTATTTT; CDR3: CASSGAKRTDTQYF
V: TRBV5-1; D: .; J: TRBJ1-5; size: .; DNA: TGCGCCAGCAGCAGAACCCCAACTAATCAGCCCCAGCATTTT; CDR3: CASSRTPTNQPQHF
V: TRBV5-1; D: .; J: TRBJ1-6; size: .; DNA: TGTGCCAGCAGCTGGGGGGTCGGTAATTCACCCCTCCACTTT; CDR3: CASSWGVGNSPLHF
V: TRBV6-5; D: .; J: TRBJ2-7; size: .; DNA: TGTGCCAGCAGTTCCTACGGTTTCCACGAGCAGTACTTC; CDR3: CASSSYGFHEQYF
V: TRBV5-1; D: .; J: TRBJ1-6; size: few; DNA: TGCGCCAGCAGCGAGGAGGGGGACAATTCACCCCTCCACTTT; CDR3: CASSEEGDNSPLHF
V: TRBV7-9; D: TRBD1; J: TRBJ1-2; size: .; DNA: TGTGCCAGCAGAAAGGGACAGGGGGCTGGCTACACCTTC; CDR3: CASRKGQGAGYTF
V: TRBV5-4; D: TRBD2; J: TRBJ2-3; size: few; DNA: TGTGCCAGCACCAAGCGGGACGCAGATACGCAGTATTTT; CDR3: CASTKRDADTQYF
V: TRBV28; D: .; J: TRBJ2-2; size: .; DNA: TGTGCCAGCAGAGCGGGCAGGGAGGACACCGGGGAGCTGTTTTTT; CDR3: CASRAGREDTGELFF
V: TRBV7-6; D: .; J: TRBJ1-1; size: few; DNA: TGTGCCAGCAGCTTAGGTAGCTTCAACACTGAAGCTTTCTTT; CDR3: CASSLGSFNTEAFF
V: TRBV14; D: .; J: TRBJ2-5; size: .; DNA: TGTGCCAGCAGCCAACAAATTGGAGAGACCCAGTACTTC; CDR3: CASSQQIGETQYF
V: TRBV6-5; D: .; J: TRBJ1-1; size: .; DNA: TGTGCCAGCAGTTTAGGCGGGCCCATGAACACTGAAGCTTTCTTT; CDR3: CASSLGGPMNTEAFF
V: TRBV9; D: .; J: TRBJ2-1; size: .; DNA: TGTGCCAGCAGCGTAGCAGGGGTCTCACACTCCTACAATGAGCAGTTCTTC; CDR3: CASSVAGVSHSYNEQFF
V: TRBV11-1; D: .; J: TRBJ1-1; size: few; DNA: TGTGCCAGCAGCCATTCGAACACTGAAGCTTTCTTT; CDR3: CASSHSNTEAFF
V: TRBV28; D: .; J: TRBJ1-1; size: .; DNA: TGTGCCAGCAGTTCTCACGTCGATGACACTGAAGCTTTCTTT; CDR3: CASSSHVDDTEAFF
V: TRBV19; D: TRBD2; J: TRBJ2-2; size: .; DNA: TGTGCCAGTAGAGGGACTAGCGGGAGGTGGACCGGGGAGCTGTTTTTT; CDR3: CASRGTSGRWTGELFF
V: TRBV28; D: .; J: TRBJ1-4; size: .; DNA: TGTGCCAGCAGTGAAATTTTGGGCGGCGAAAAACTGTTTTTT; CDR3: CASSEILGGEKLFF
V: TRBV7-9; D: .; J: TRBJ1-1; size: few; DNA: TGTGCCAGCAGCTTGGAGTGGATTACCACTGAAGCTTTCTTT; CDR3: CASSLEWITTEAFF
V: TRBV7-2; D: .; J: TRBJ1-2; size: .; DNA: TGTGCCAGCAGCTTAGCACAGGTGGACTATGGCTACACCTTC; CDR3: CASSLAQVDYGYTF
V: TRBV7-2; D: .; J: TRBJ1-4; size: .; DNA: TGTGCCAGCAGCCTTGATTCACAGGGCCGCAGGAGGGAAAAACTGTTTTTT; CDR3: CASSLDSQGRRREKLFF
V: TRBV28; D: .; J: TRBJ2-1; size: .; DNA: TGTGCCAGCAGTTCCGTACGTGTGCAGTTCTTC; CDR3: CASSSVRVQFF
V: TRBV30; D: .; J: TRBJ2-2; size: .; DNA: TGTGCCTGGAGTGTACTTGGGGGAGGTGACACCGGGGAGCTGTTTTTT; CDR3: CAWSVLGGGDTGELFF
V: TRBV7-2; D: .; J: TRBJ2-1; size: .; DNA: TGTGCCAGCAGCTTAGCCCGCAATGAGCAGTTCTTC; CDR3: CASSLARNEQFF
V: TRBV29-1; D: TRBD1; J: TRBJ2-3; size: few; DNA: TGCAGCGTTGTCGGGACAGGGGTCACAGATACGCAGTATTTT; CDR3: CSVVGTGVTDTQYF
V: TRBV5-1; D: .; J: TRBJ2-4; size: few; DNA: TGCGCCAGCAGCTTAGGGGGACTAGCCAAAAACATTCAGTACTTC; CDR3: CASSLGGLAKNIQYF
V: TRBV4-2; D: .; J: TRBJ2-5; size: few; DNA: TGTGCCAGCAGCCAAGACAGTTTCCAAGAGACCCAGTACTTC; CDR3: CASSQDSFQETQYF
V: TRBV27; D: .; J: TRBJ1-5; size: few; DNA: TGTGCCAGCAGTTTATCCTCGTCGGCGACCCAGCATTTT; CDR3: CASSLSSSATQHF
V: TRBV7-9; D: .; J: TRBJ2-5; size: once; DNA: TGTGCCAGCAGCTTAAGGGTTGCGGAACAAGAGACCCAGTACTTC; CDR3: CASSLRVAEQETQYF
V: TRBV6-4; D: .; J: TRBJ1-5; size: .; DNA: TGTGCCAGCAGCCTACTGCCGGGTCAGCCCCAGCATTTT; CDR3: CASSLLPGQPQHF
V: TRBV25-1; D: .; J: TRBJ2-5; size: .; DNA: TGTGCCAGCAAAGAGACCCAGTACTTC; CDR3: CASKETQYF
V: TRBV9; D: TRBD1; J: TRBJ2-3; size: .; DNA: TGTGCTACAGGACAGGGGGCGGACTCGGGAGATACGCAGTATTTT; CDR3: CATGQGADSGDTQYF
V: TRBV6-5; D: .; J: TRBJ1-1; size: few; DNA: TGTGCCAGCATAGACCTGGGGAGTGTGAACACTGAAGCTTTCTTT; CDR3: CASIDLGSVNTEAFF
V: TRBV6-1; D: TRBD1; J: TRBJ1-5; size: .; DNA: TGTGCCAGCAGTGAGGGACAGGGGAATCAGCCCCAGCATTTT; CDR3: CASSEGQGNQPQHF
V: TRBV14; D: TRBD2; J: TRBJ2-3; size: .; DNA: TGTGCCAGCAAGGGACTAGCCAACACAGATACGCAGTATTTT; CDR3: CASKGLANTDTQYF
V: TRBV30; D: TRBD2; J: TRBJ2-5; size: .; DNA: TGTGCCTGGAGTGTATTGGCTAGCGGGGGGGGAGAGACCCAGTACTTC; CDR3: CAWSVLASGGGETQYF
V: TRBV6-6; D: .; J: TRBJ1-2; size: .; DNA: TGTGCCAGCACCCCAAACCGACAGCGGACGAACTATGGCTACACCTTC; CDR3: CASTPNRQRTNYGYTF
V: TRBV28; D: .; J: TRBJ1-1; size: .; DNA: TGTGCCAGCGGGGTCCTAAACACTGAAGCTTTCTTT; CDR3: CASGVLNTEAFF
V: TRBV30; D: TRBD1; J: TRBJ1-5; size: .; DNA: TGTGCCTGGAGGGAAGGGACAGGGTTCAATCAGCCCCAGCATTTT; CDR3: CAWREGTGFNQPQHF
V: TRBV28; D: .; J: TRBJ1-5; size: few; DNA: TGTGCCAGCAATCTATGGGGGGCAAGCAATCAGCCCCAGCATTTT; CDR3: CASNLWGASNQPQHF
V: TRBV11-1; D: .; J: TRBJ2-7; size: .; DNA: TGTGCCAGCAGCTTATCACAGGCGAGCTCCTACGAGCAGTACTTC; CDR3: CASSLSQASSYEQYF
V: TRBV7-8; D: TRBD1; J: TRBJ1-5; size: once; DNA: TGTGCCAGCAGCTCAGGGGGACAGGGAGGTCAGCCCCAGCATTTT; CDR3: CASSSGGQGGQPQHF
V: TRBV7-2; D: .; J: TRBJ2-2; size: few; DNA: TGTGCCAGCAGCTTAGCGATCACAGCCCTTTGGACCGGGGAGCTGTTTTTT; CDR3: CASSLAITALWTGELFF
V: TRBV5-6; D: TRBD2; J: TRBJ2-5; size: large; DNA: TGTGCCAGCAGCTCGGACGGGGGGTCAGGAGAGACCCAGTACTTC; CDR3: CASSSDGGSGETQYF
V: TRBV7-2; D: .; J: TRBJ1-3; size: .; DNA: TGTGCCAGCAGCTCCTCGAGCTCTGGAAACACCATATATTTT; CDR3: CASSSSSSGNTIYF
V: TRBV6-1; D: .; J: TRBJ2-7; size: .; DNA: TGTGCCAGCAGTGAACGGCCACAGGGTAGAACTACCAGCTACGAGCAGTACTTC; CDR3: CASSERPQGRTTSYEQYF
V: TRBV6-5; D: .; J: TRBJ2-7; size: .; DNA: TGTGCCAGCAGTACCAGACAGAGTAGGGCCTACGAGCAGTACTTC; CDR3: CASSTRQSRAYEQYF
V: TRBV19; D: .; J: TRBJ2-6; size: .; DNA: TGTGCCAGCCGGATCTCTGGGGCCAACGTCCTGACTTTC; CDR3: CASRISGANVLTF
V: TRBV30; D: TRBD1; J: TRBJ1-1; size: few; DNA: TGTGCCTGGAGTGTACGGGAGACAGGGAGGACTGAAGCTTTCTTT; CDR3: CAWSVRETGRTEAFF
V: TRBV19; D: TRBD2; J: TRBJ2-3; size: few; DNA: TGTGCCAGTAGTATAGATCTACTAGCGGACGGCACAGATACGCAGTATTTT; CDR3: CASSIDLLADGTDTQYF
V: TRBV6-1; D: TRBD1; J: TRBJ1-2; size: .; DNA: TGTGCCAGCAGTGCGTCCCGGGACAGTCTTCCCATCTATGGCTACACCTTC; CDR3: CASSASRDSLPIYGYTF
V: TRBV11-2; D: .; J: TRBJ2-5; size: .; DNA: TGTGCCAGCACTAGTTGGAGGGGTGGTGAGACCCAGTACTTC; CDR3: CASTSWRGGETQYF
V: TRBV7-9; D: .; J: TRBJ1-3; size: few; DNA: TGTGCCAGCAGCCCCAGTGGGGGGAACACCATATATTTT; CDR3: CASSPSGGNTIYF
V: TRBV2; D: .; J: TRBJ2-2; size: .; DNA: TGTGCCAGCAGTGGGGGCCGTGGCACCGGGGAGCTGTTTTTT; CDR3: CASSGGRGTGELFF
V: TRBV25-1; D: .; J: TRBJ1-1; size: few; DNA: TGTGCCAGCAGGACAGGAGGGGACACTGAAGCTTTCTTT; CDR3: CASRTGGDTEAFF
V: TRBV30; D: .; J: TRBJ2-1; size: .; DNA: TGTGCCTGGAGTGGTACCTCTCTACGCAATGAGCAGTTCTTC; CDR3: CAWSGTSLRNEQFF
V: TRBV6-5; D: TRBD1; J: TRBJ1-1; size: .; DNA: TGTGCCAGCAGCAACCGGAAACAGGGGACTGAAGCTTTCTTT; CDR3: CASSNRKQGTEAFF